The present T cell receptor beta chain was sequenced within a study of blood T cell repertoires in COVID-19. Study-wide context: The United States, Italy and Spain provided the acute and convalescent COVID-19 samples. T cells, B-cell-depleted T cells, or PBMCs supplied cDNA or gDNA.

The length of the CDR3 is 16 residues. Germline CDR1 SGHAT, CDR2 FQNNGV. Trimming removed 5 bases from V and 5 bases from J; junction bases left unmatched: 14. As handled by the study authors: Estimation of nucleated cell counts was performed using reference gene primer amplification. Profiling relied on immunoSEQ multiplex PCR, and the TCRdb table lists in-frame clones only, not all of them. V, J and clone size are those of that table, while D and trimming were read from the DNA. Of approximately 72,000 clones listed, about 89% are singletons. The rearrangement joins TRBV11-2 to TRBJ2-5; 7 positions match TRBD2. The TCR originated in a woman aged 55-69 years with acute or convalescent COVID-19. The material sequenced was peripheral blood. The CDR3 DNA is TGTGCCAGCAGCCCCCCGACTAGCCCGGATGGGGAGACCCAGTACTTC. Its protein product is CASSPPTSPDGETQYF. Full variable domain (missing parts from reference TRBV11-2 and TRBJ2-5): EAGVAQSPRYKIIEKRQSVAFWCNPISGHATLYWYQQILGQGPKLLIQFQNNGVVDDSQLPKDRFSAERLKGVDSTLKIQPAKLEDSAVYLCASSPPTSPDGETQYFGPGTRLLVL.